These 23 T cell receptor beta chains were all obtained from the same sample, sequenced in a study of cytomegalovirus exposure and HLA in healthy donors. In the PCR, 60 Vbeta and 13 Jbeta primers were used. Sequenced by immunoSEQ multiplex PCR; TCRdb stores in-frame clones only, minus some. In the table there are about 140,000 clones, about 82% of which are singletons. The sample was PBMCs. The source is a man aged 25-45 years in good health.

The genes are TRBV5-6 and TRBJ1-2, with a possible D match to TRBD1 (5 bases). The V gene's germline CDR1 is SGHDT and CDR2 YYEEEE. The CDR3 totals 13 residues. The V gene lost 5 bases and the J gene lost 4 bases, with 12 bases spanning the gap. CDR3 DNA: TGTGCCAGCAGTGGGGGGGAAGGCTATGGCTACACCTTC. Translating it yields CASSGGEGYGYTF.

This clone occurred a few times. V gene TRBV7-3 combines with J gene TRBJ1-2; D may be TRBD1 (6 bases). The length of the CDR3 is 15 residues. Germline-derived CDR1 and CDR2 are SGHTA and FQGTGA. The V gene lost 5 bases and the J gene lost 5 bases, with 18 bases spanning the gap. CDR3 amino acids: CASSPGGGRGYGYTF. CDR3 in DNA: TGTGCCAGCAGCCCCGGGGGGGGCAGGGGATATGGCTACACCTTC.

The chain has TRBV7-2 and TRBJ2-3; tentative D call: TRBD2 (5 bases). The V end was cut by 2 bases, the J end by 1 base, with 16 bases between. Germline CDR1 reads SGHTA; CDR2 reads FQGNSA. The CDR3 consists of 17 residues. CDR3 sequence (DNA): TGTGCCAGCAGCTTATTTGGAGGTGGGATGGGCACAGATACGCAGTATTTT. Translation: CASSLFGGGMGTDTQYF. The whole variable domain, filled in from reference TRBV7-2 and TRBJ2-3, reads GAGVSQSPSNKVTEKGKDVELRCDPISGHTALYWYRQSLGQGLEFLIYFQGNSAPDKSGLPSDRFSAERTGGSVSTLTIQRTQQEDSAVYLCASSLFGGGMGTDTQYFGPGTRLTVL.

The chain uses TRBV27 and TRBJ2-5; weak D call: TRBD1 (5 bases). V lost 6 bases to trimming and J lost 2 bases, with 10 bases between them. The CDR3 is made up of 13 amino acids. The germline V gene has CDR1 MNHEY and CDR2 SMNVEV (reference sequence). The CDR3: CASSPGSQETQYF. In nucleotides, the CDR3 is TGTGCCAGCAGCCCAGGGTCGCAAGAGACCCAGTACTTC.

This clone appeared a few times. This rearrangement joins TRBV14 to TRBJ2-2; TRBD1 matches at 8 bases. Trimming cost V 5 bases and J 3 bases; bases outside gene matches: 2. Looked up from germline, CDR1 is SGHDN and CDR2 is FVKESK. The CDR3 totals 14 residues. CDR3 sequence: CASSRQGYTGELFF. In DNA form, the CDR3 reads TGTGCCAGCAGCAGACAGGGGTACACCGGGGAGCTGTTTTTT.

The chain uses TRBV27 and TRBJ1-2, with 9 bases fitting TRBD1. The CDR3 contains 15 residues. V was pared by 6 bases and J by 7 bases, with 12 bases of the junction left unmatched. Germline CDR1 and CDR2: MNHEY and SMNVEV (reference sequence). CDR3 residues: CASSTPGDRAPGYTF. CDR3 nucleotides: TGTGCCAGCAGCACCCCGGGGGACAGGGCCCCTGGCTACACCTTC.

The chain uses TRBV4-1 and TRBJ2-3; D perhaps matches TRBD1 (5 bases). The CDR3 is 15 amino acids. The germline V gene encodes CDR1 MGHRA and CDR2 YSYEKL. The V and J ends lost 5 bases and 2 bases respectively, with 14 bases between them. CDR3 region: CASSGRPDNTDTQYF. In DNA, the CDR3 is TGCGCCAGCAGCGGCCGGCCGGACAACACAGATACGCAGTATTTT.

This clone was seen a few times. The rearrangement uses TRBV5-4 and TRBJ2-3; 10 positions match TRBD1. Germline V gene data show CDR1 as SGHNT and CDR2 as YYREEE (reference sequence). V shed 4 bases and J 4 bases; nucleotides not matched to a gene: 6. The CDR3 has 15 residues. CDR3 residues: CASSQSGTGADTQYF. The CDR3 region has the DNA TGTGCCAGCAGCCAATCCGGGACAGGGGCAGATACGCAGTATTTT.

The chain recombines TRBV9 with TRBJ2-1; 9 positions agree with TRBD2. The V gene end was trimmed by 4 bases and the J gene end by 8 bases; junction bases not matched to a gene: 13. The CDR3 loop spans 16 amino acids. From germline, CDR1 is SGDLS and CDR2 YYNGEE. CDR3 region: CASSSYSGSAGYEQFF. The DNA of the CDR3 is TGTGCCAGCAGCTCGTATAGCGGGAGCGCCGGGTATGAGCAGTTCTTC.

In its sample, this clone was seen a few times. The J gene is TRBJ2-3, the V gene TRBV2; 12 bases fit TRBD1. V trimming: 6 bases; J trimming: 6 bases; junction bases outside the gene matches: 4. Germline V gene data show CDR1 as SNHLY and CDR2 as FYNNEI. CDR3 size: 14 residues. The CDR3 spells CASSPGQGADTQYF. The CDR3 coding sequence is TGTGCCAGCAGCCCGGGACAGGGGGCGGATACGCAGTATTTT.

This chain uses TRBV27 with TRBJ2-3; D is perhaps TRBD2 (5 bases). This CDR3 is built from 15 residues. Per the germline V gene, CDR1 is MNHEY and CDR2 is SMNVEV (reference sequence). Trimming stripped 3 bases from V and 4 bases from J, with 14 bases between. CDR3 bases: TGTGCCAGCAGTTTGGGAGTGAACTCCGCAGATACGCAGTATTTT. This sequence encodes CASSLGVNSADTQYF.

The chain carries TRBV27 and TRBJ2-7; D is unclear. Trimming pared 6 bases from V and 5 bases from J, leaving 8 bases between. The CDR3 consists of 11 residues. Germline V gene data show CDR1 as MNHEY and CDR2 as SMNVEV (reference sequence). CDR3 sequence: CASSTTNEQYF. DNA of the CDR3: TGTGCCAGCAGCACCACTAACGAGCAGTACTTC.

About this clone itself: Germline is not matched at one junction end, which may reflect a read error. The genes are TRBV7-9 and TRBJ2-3; TRBD2 is a possible D gene (5 bases). Germline V gene lookup returns CDR1 SEHNR and CDR2 FQNEAQ (reference sequence). The CDR3 sequence is 15 residues long. CDR3 residues: CSSSFEDRGSDTQYF. CDR3 sequence (DNA): TGTTCCAGCAGCTTCGAGGACCGCGGGTCAGATACGCAGTATTTT.

Points on this clone: At one end, the junction sequence differs from germline, possibly due to a read error. The chain carries TRBV10-1 and TRBJ2-7; D unclear. This CDR3 has 14 residues. Germline V lookup: CDR1 WNHNN, CDR2 SYGVQD (reference sequence). CDR3 coding DNA: TGCGTCAGCAGATTACTCGGGTCGTCCTACGAGCAGTACTTC. It yields the protein CVSRLLGSSYEQYF.

The rearrangement uses TRBV7-2 and TRBJ2-3, with TRBD2 matching over 8 bases. V lost 5 bases to trimming and J lost 1 base; unmatched junction nucleotides: 5. Germline-derived CDR1 and CDR2 are SGHTA and FQGNSA. This CDR3 has 15 residues. The CDR3 spells CASSAQAGGTDTQYF. For the CDR3, the DNA is TGTGCCAGCAGCGCCCAAGCGGGGGGCACAGATACGCAGTATTTT.

This chain connects TRBV7-2 to TRBJ2-1; TRBD2 might be the D (5 bases). Germline loops: CDR1 SGHTA, CDR2 FQGNSA. Trimming shortened V by 7 bases and J by 4 bases, and 11 bases separated the two germline ends. The CDR3 contains 13 residues. The CDR3 DNA is TGTGCCAGCACTTCTGGCGGGTACAATGAGCAGTTCTTC. Its protein is CASTSGGYNEQFF. The full variable domain, its missing parts supplied by reference TRBV7-2 and TRBJ2-1, is GAGVSQSPSNKVTEKGKDVELRCDPISGHTALYWYRQSLGQGLEFLIYFQGNSAPDKSGLPSDRFSAERTGGSVSTLTIQRTQQEDSAVYLCASTSGGYNEQFFGPGTRLTVL.

Only one count was recorded for this clone. For the CDR3, the DNA is TGTGCCAGCAGTCCTACGTTTACAGGGCGTGCTTTCTTT. Protein sequence: CASSPTFTGRAFF. The chain joins TRBV11-3 to TRBJ1-1; D is perhaps TRBD1 (6 bases). The V end lost 6 bases, the J end lost 11 bases, and 19 bases lay between the germline ends. This CDR3 has 13 amino acids. CDR1 and CDR2 from the germline V gene are SGHNT and YENEEA.

The chain employs TRBV2 and TRBJ1-1, with TRBD1 as a possible D gene (6 bases). Looked up from germline, CDR1 is SNHLY and CDR2 is FYNNEI. The CDR3 is made up of 13 amino acids. V lost 6 bases and J lost 1, with 9 bases in between. The CDR3: CASSPTGNTEAFF. The CDR3 DNA is TGTGCCAGCAGCCCGACAGGGAACACTGAAGCTTTCTTT.

This chain joins TRBV7-3 and TRBJ2-1, with 14 bases fitting TRBD2. The CDR3 is 17 amino acids. The germline V gene has CDR1 SGHTA and CDR2 FQGTGA. The V gene end was trimmed by 6 bases and the J gene end by 9 bases; junction bases not matched to a gene: 13. CDR3 sequence: CASRSTGTSGSRGEQFF. The DNA for the CDR3 is TGTGCCAGCAGATCCACCGGGACTAGCGGGAGTCGGGGTGAGCAGTTCTTC.

The V gene is TRBV5-4, the J gene TRBJ2-3, with TRBD1 as a possible D gene (5 bases). CDR1 SGHNT and CDR2 YYREEE come from the germline V gene (reference sequence). This CDR3 is 15 amino acids long. Trimming removed 0 bases from V and 3 bases from J, with 11 bases in between. CDR3 sequence reads: CASSLDLGRTDTQYF. Here the CDR3 DNA reads TGTGCCAGCAGCTTGGATTTGGGGCGAACAGATACGCAGTATTTT.

The sample holds one count of this clone. CDR3 in amino acids: CASSLRTSEYNEQFF. Here the CDR3 DNA reads TGTGCCAGCAGCTTAAGGACTAGCGAGTACAATGAGCAGTTCTTC. This chain connects TRBV7-2 to TRBJ2-1; TRBD2 matches 9 bases. V gave up 2 bases and J gave up 4 bases; unmatched junction bases: 3. Germline CDR1 and CDR2: SGHTA and FQGNSA. The CDR3 extends over 15 amino acids.

Remarks on this clone: One end of the junction is discordant with germline, which a read error may explain. The gene calls are TRBV7-9 and TRBJ2-2, with a possible D match to TRBD1 (6 bases). CDR1 and CDR2 from the germline V gene are SEHNR and FQNEAQ (reference sequence). The CDR3 is 14 residues long. This CDR3 is CSSSLTRTAGELFF. Here the CDR3 DNA reads TGTTCCAGCAGCCTAACCAGGACAGCCGGGGAGCTGTTTTTT. The whole variable domain, filled in from reference TRBV7-9 and TRBJ2-2, reads DTGVSQNPRHKITKRGQNVTFRCDPISEHNRLYWYRQTLGQGPEFLTYFQNEAQLEKSRLLSDRFSAERPKGSFSTLEIQRTEQGDSAMYLCSSSLTRTAGELFFGEGSRLTVL.

V is TRBV7-2 and J is TRBJ2-1, with TRBD2 matching 8 bases. CDR1 SGHTA and CDR2 FQGNSA come from the germline V gene. This CDR3 has 15 residues. V lost 0 bases, J lost 3 bases, and 1 base stayed unmatched. In nucleotides, the CDR3 is TGTGCCAGCAGCTTAGCTAGCGGGAACTACAATGAGCAGTTCTTC. This codes for CASSLASGNYNEQFF.